The sequence of this TCR beta chain was determined in a study of T cells in Graves' hyperthyroidism and ophthalmopathy. Study results and limitations: A 13 V-J model separated ophthalmopathy from stable hyperthyroidism.

With a duration under 2 months, the hyperthyroidism was newly diagnosed in patients aged 18 to 65. A patient was excluded if there was uncontrolled infection, other autoimmune disease, pregnancy or lactation. The CDR3 regions of TCR beta were amplified from RNA transcripts. During a first-round RT-PCR of the TCR CDR3, the HTBI primer set was used. A single record per CDR3 protein comes from TCRdb applying MiXCR to the multiplex PCR reads. The profile shows about 500,000 distinct CDR3 sequences, roughly 14% of them singletons. This clonotype has only a few counts. Its antigen is unknown. The CDR3 sequence is 12 residues long. CDR1 is KGHDR, CDR2 SFDVKD, per germline. The V gene lost 7 bases and the J gene lost 8 bases, with 12 bases spanning the gap.

Source material: blood. This chain joins TRBV24-1 and TRBJ2-3; no clear D gene. The sequence derives from a woman aged 18 to 35 with Graves' hyperthyroidism. This CDR3 is CATSLAHGTQYF. As DNA, the CDR3 is TGTGCCACCAGCCTTGCCCACGGTACGCAGTATTTT.